This T cell receptor (beta chain) appears in the sequencing data of a study of blood T cell repertoires in COVID-19. Whole-study context: There were acute and convalescent COVID-19 samples, and they came from the United States, Italy and Spain. Sample material is recorded as cDNA or gDNA derived from T cells, B-cell-depleted T cells, or PBMCs.

In the original analysis: It was from reference gene primer amplification that nucleated cell counts were estimated. Clones were read by immunoSEQ multiplex PCR, and TCRdb kept only the in-frame ones, dropping some. V and J calls and clone size are as listed in that table; D and trimming were resolved from the DNA. The repertoire holds roughly 120,000 clones, with approximately 81% as singletons. The CDR3 covers 15 residues. The junction had 10 bases not matched to a gene; V was cut back by 6 bases and J by 4 bases. Per the germline V gene, CDR1 is MNHEY and CDR2 is SVGAGI. Sequencing was carried out using peripheral blood. The chain uses TRBV6-5 and TRBJ2-7; TRBD2 agrees at 9 bases. The sequence was obtained from a man between 60 and 75 years old with acute or convalescent COVID-19. DNA of the CDR3: TGTGCCAGCAGCTCGTTGACTAGCGGTCTATACGAGCAGTACTTC. Protein product: CASSSLTSGLYEQYF.